This T cell receptor (beta chain) appears in the sequencing data of a study of Graves' ophthalmopathy and Graves' hyperthyroidism. Orbital computed tomography and thyroid ultrasound, along with TRAb, serum thyroxine and clinical symptoms, underpinned diagnosis. RNA transcripts served as template for amplifying TCR beta CDR3 sequences. Second-round multiplex PCR came after first-round RT-PCR with HTBI primers. TCRdb analysed the multiplex PCR reads with MiXCR anew, one entry per CDR3 protein. This sample has approximately 410,000 distinct CDR3 sequences, with 15% to 17% found just once. The germline gives CDR1 SNHLY, CDR2 FYNNEI. The V and J ends lost 10 bases and 2 bases respectively, with 15 bases between them. The CDR3 extends over 14 amino acids.

The receptor was derived from a woman aged 18-35 years with stable Graves' hyperthyroidism. The rearrangement joins TRBV2 to TRBJ1-5, with D possibly TRBD1 on 5 matching bases. The sequenced sample consisted of peripheral blood. CDR3 region: CAISTALGNQPQHF. The CDR3 DNA reads TGTGCCATTTCGACAGCGTTGGGCAATCAGCCCCAGCATTTT.